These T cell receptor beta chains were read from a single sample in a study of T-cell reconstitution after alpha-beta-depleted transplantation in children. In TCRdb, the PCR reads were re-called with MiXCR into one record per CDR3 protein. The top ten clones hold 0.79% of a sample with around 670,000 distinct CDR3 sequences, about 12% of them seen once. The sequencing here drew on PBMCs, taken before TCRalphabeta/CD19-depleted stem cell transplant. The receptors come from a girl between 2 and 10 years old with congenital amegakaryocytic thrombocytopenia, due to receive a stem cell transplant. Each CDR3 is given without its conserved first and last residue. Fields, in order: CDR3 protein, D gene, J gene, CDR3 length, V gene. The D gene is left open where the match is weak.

ASSLGENPHEQY	.	TRBJ2-7	12	TRBV12-3/TRBV12-4
SARAPAGSTYNEQF	.	TRBJ2-1	14	TRBV20-1
SARGQGGTGELF	.	TRBJ2-2	12	TRBV20-1
ASSFTQKETEAF	.	TRBJ1-1	12	TRBV5-1
ASSQDRWSPLSGSNQPQH	.	TRBJ1-5	18	TRBV4-1
SAEDYTSTDTQY	.	TRBJ2-3	12	TRBV20-1
ASSSRMGLPGTDTQY	.	TRBJ2-3	15	TRBV7-2
ASSLDASGVRIHEQY	TRBD2	TRBJ2-7	15	TRBV5-1
ATSPKGHEKLF	.	TRBJ1-4	11	TRBV3-1
ASSPNSGTWKTQY	TRBD2	TRBJ2-5	13	TRBV7-2
ASSPTRSLNTEAF	.	TRBJ1-1	13	TRBV5-6
ASSLLGRAGLERTKNIQY	TRBD2	TRBJ2-4	18	TRBV5-1
ASEGGNEQF	.	TRBJ2-1	9	TRBV6-5
ASSEQTGYNEQF	.	TRBJ2-1	12	TRBV4-2
ASSQWLAGQQETQY	TRBD2	TRBJ2-5	14	TRBV12-3/TRBV12-4
ASSLELSLQGSYEQY	.	TRBJ2-7	15	TRBV5-1
ASRREGYNEQF	TRBD2	TRBJ2-1	11	TRBV5-1
ASSTEVLYEQY	.	TRBJ2-7	11	TRBV5-1
ASRLDPVGQETQY	.	TRBJ2-5	13	TRBV5-1
ASSAALGSYNEQF	.	TRBJ2-1	13	TRBV7-2
ASSGWASGAISSYKEQF	TRBD2	TRBJ2-1	17	TRBV2
ASAFRSSYNEQF	.	TRBJ2-1	12	TRBV19